Sequencing of this T cell receptor (beta chain) was carried out in a study of early T cells in non-severe SARS-CoV-2 infection. Study-level information: The sequenced material was bulk RNA from unsorted whole blood, and its chains were unpaired. Study results and limitations: The VDJdb matching leaned toward anti-spike CD8 responses and overlooked private and CD4 specificities.

The CDR3 totals 14 residues. Germline assignment: CDR1 ENHRY and CDR2 SYGVKD. Trimming shortened V by 2 bases and J by 0 bases, and 8 bases separated the two germline ends. This clonotype was found many times. Antigen: not known. Separate cDNA molecules each had unique molecular identifiers attached to them. From the 5' RACE reads, TCRdb called clonotypes with MiXCR, one entry per CDR3 protein. This sample has around 26,000 distinct CDR3 sequences; roughly 4.1% occur once, and the top ten carry around 5.6%. V and J are TRBV10-3 and TRBJ2-7, with D tentatively TRBD1 (5 bases). Sequences were obtained from whole blood. The receptor's source is an adult who was a healthcare worker with PCR-confirmed SARS-CoV-2 infection or an uninfected control (not recorded which). The CDR3 sequence is CAISEARASYEQYF. The CDR3 DNA reads as TGTGCCATCAGTGAGGCCAGGGCCTCCTACGAGCAGTACTTC.